This TCR beta chain stems from a study of patients and donors after allogeneic stem cell transplantation. In germline, CDR1 is LGHDT, CDR2 YNNKEL (reference sequence). V lost 1 base, J lost 8 bases, and 14 bases lay in between. The CDR3 contains 14 residues. One entry per CDR3 protein, called by TCRdb with MiXCR from the RT-PCR reads. Among tens of thousands of distinct CDR3 sequences listed, roughly 4.9% were seen once. The chain employs TRBV3-1 and TRBJ1-2; the D gene is possibly TRBD1 (5 bases). The clonotype was recovered from a human donor who was either an allogeneic HSCT recipient or a stem cell or donor lymphocyte infusion donor (not recorded which). It is not recorded whose cells these are; they may come from a transplant donor. The sample comprised blood, either unsorted or a sorted T cell fraction (not recorded which). CDR3 residues: CASSQVLGGEGYTF. CDR3 DNA: TGTGCCAGCAGCCAAGTCCTGGGGGGGGAAGGCTACACCTTC. Full variable domain (remainder filled in from reference TRBV3-1 and TRBJ1-2): DTAVSQTPKYLVTQMGNDKSIKCEQNLGHDTMYWYKQDSKKFLKIMFSYNNKELIINETVPNRFSPKSPDKAHLNLHINSLELGDSAVYFCASSQVLGGEGYTFGSGTRLTVV.